This T cell receptor (beta chain) comes out of a study of blood T cell repertoires in COVID-19. Study-level information: Researchers got acute and convalescent COVID-19 samples from the United States, Italy and Spain. Sources were T cells, B-cell-depleted T cells, or PBMCs; the material itself was cDNA or gDNA.

Original data processing: Amplification of reference gene primers was used by the study to estimate nucleated cell counts. Sequencing used immunoSEQ multiplex PCR; TCRdb keeps in-frame clones, though not all of them. V and J calls and clone size follow that table, whereas D and trimming were derived from the DNA. The data hold more than 120,000 clones, with around 87% observed a single time. The CDR3 covers 17 residues. Trimming removed 5 bases at V and 1 base at J, with 15 bases between. CDR1 SGHTA and CDR2 FQGTGA come from the germline V gene. This TCR was sampled from a woman in her 50s with active or convalescent COVID-19. The sequencing input was peripheral blood. The chain links TRBV7-3 to TRBJ2-6; TRBD2 might be the D (5 bases). CDR3 nucleotides: TGTGCCAGCAGCCCCCGGACTGTGTCGTCTGGGGCCAACGTCCTGACTTTC. Residues: CASSPRTVSSGANVLTF.